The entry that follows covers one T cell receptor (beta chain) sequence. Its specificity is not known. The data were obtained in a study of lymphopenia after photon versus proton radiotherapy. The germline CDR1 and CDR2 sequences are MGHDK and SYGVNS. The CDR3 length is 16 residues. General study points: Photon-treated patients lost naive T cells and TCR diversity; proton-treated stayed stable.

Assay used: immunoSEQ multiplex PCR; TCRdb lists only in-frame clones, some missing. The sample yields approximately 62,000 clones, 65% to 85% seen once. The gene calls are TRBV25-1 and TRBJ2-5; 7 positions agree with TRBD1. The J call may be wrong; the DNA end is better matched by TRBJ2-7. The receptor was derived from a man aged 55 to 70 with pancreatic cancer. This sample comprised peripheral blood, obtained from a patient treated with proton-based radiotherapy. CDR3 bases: TGTGCCAGCAGTGAATCCTATGGACAGGAATCCTACGAGCAGTACTTC. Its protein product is CASSESYGQESYEQYF.